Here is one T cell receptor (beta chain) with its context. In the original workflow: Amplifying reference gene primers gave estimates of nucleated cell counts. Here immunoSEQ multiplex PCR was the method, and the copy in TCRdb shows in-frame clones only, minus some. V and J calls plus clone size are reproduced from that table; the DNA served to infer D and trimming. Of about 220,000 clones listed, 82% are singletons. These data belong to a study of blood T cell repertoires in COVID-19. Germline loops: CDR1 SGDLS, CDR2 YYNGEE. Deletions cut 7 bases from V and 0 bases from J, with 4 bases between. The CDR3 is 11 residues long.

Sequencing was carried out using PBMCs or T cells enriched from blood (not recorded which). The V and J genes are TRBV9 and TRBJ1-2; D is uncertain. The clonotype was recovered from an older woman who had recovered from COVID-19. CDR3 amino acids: CASEANYGYTF. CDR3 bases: TGTGCCAGCGAGGCTAACTATGGCTACACCTTC. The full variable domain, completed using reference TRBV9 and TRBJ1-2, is DSGVTQTPKHLITATGQRVTLRCSPRSGDLSVYWYQQSLDQGLQFLIQYYNGEERAKGNILERFSAQQFPDLHSELNLSSLELGDSALYFCASEANYGYTFGSGTRLTVV.